Listed below are T cell receptor beta chains from one sample, sequenced in a study of CD8+CD57+ T cells in acquired aplastic anemia. TCRdb re-derived calls from the reads in MiXCR, one entry per CDR3 protein. The sample lists about 270,000 distinct CDR3 sequences; approximately 57% were seen once. The sequenced sample consisted of sorted CD4+, CD8+, or CD8+CD57+ T cells (not recorded which) from PBMCs. These receptors were collected from a human donor with severe aplastic anemia or a healthy control (not recorded which). Both conserved end residues are part of each CDR3. A D gene is named only where the DNA matches it firmly. Clone size appears in some rows only: once, few, many, or a class for an expanded clone.

>TRBV7-2|TRBJ2-1|NA|NA
TGTGCCAGCAGCTTAGAACAGAACAATGAGCAGTTCTTC
CASSLEQNNEQFF
>TRBV4-3|TRBJ1-2|once|NA
TGCGCCAGCAGCCAAGAGACCTGGAGCCCCTATGGCTACACCTTC
CASSQETWSPYGYTF
>TRBV12-3/TRBV12-4|TRBJ2-1|many|TRBD1
TGTGCCAGCAGTACGTATGGGACAGCGGAGGATGATGAGCAGTTCTTC
CASSTYGTAEDDEQFF
>TRBV15|TRBJ1-1|NA|TRBD1
TGTGCCACCAGCAGCGGGACAGGGAGGGGTAACACTGAAGCTTTCTTT
CATSSGTGRGNTEAFF
>TRBV7-6|TRBJ2-2|NA|TRBD2
TGTGCCAACAGTGAGGTGGCGGGGGCCGGGGAGCTGTTTTTT
CANSEVAGAGELFF
>TRBV11-3|TRBJ2-5|NA|TRBD2
TGTGCCAGCAGCTTAGGGAGGGGACTAGTGTCACTAGAGACCCAGTACTTC
CASSLGRGLVSLETQYF
>TRBV9|TRBJ2-1|few|NA
TGTGCCAGCAGCGTAGGTGATCCAGGGTCCAATGAGCAGTTCTTC
CASSVGDPGSNEQFF
>TRBV19|TRBJ2-3|NA|NA
TGTGCCAGTAGTATGGTTGCAGGAATATACAATGAGCAGTATTTT
CASSMVAGIYNEQYF
>TRBV19|TRBJ2-7|once|NA
TGTGCCAGTAGTATACCAGGGGAAACACGCGAGCAGTACTTC
CASSIPGETREQYF
>TRBV6-5|TRBJ2-3|many|TRBD2
TGTGCCAGTTCGGGGGGACGGTACACAGATACGCAGTATTTT
CASSGGRYTDTQYF
>TRBV24-1|TRBJ1-5|NA|NA
TGTGCCACCAGGCCGTCTTGTCAGCCCCAGCATTTT
CATRPSCQPQHF
>TRBV7-8|TRBJ2-3|NA|NA
TGTGCCAGCAGCTTAGCCCCACATAACACAGATACGCAGTATTTT
CASSLAPHNTDTQYF
>TRBV25-1|TRBJ1-1|once|NA
TGTGCCAGCAGTGAATGGGGATATGAAGCTTTCTTT
CASSEWGYEAFF
>TRBV5-5|TRBJ2-6|many|NA
TGTGCCAGCAGCTTGGTTGGTCAGGGGAGCTCTGGGGCCAACGTCCTGACTTTC
CASSLVGQGSSGANVLTF
>TRBV10-3|TRBJ2-7|NA|TRBD2
TGTGCCACGAAGCGGGAAGGGGAGCAGTACTTC
CATKREGEQYF
>TRBV7-8|TRBJ2-5|many|NA
TGTGCCAGCAGCTTAAAGGGGGGGCGGTGGGAGACCCAGTACTTC
CASSLKGGRWETQYF
>TRBV10-3|TRBJ2-7|NA|TRBD1
TGTGCCATCAGGGCTAAGGAACAGGGGGCCTACGAGCAGTACTTC
CAIRAKEQGAYEQYF
>TRBV20-1|TRBJ2-3|NA|NA
TGCAGTGCCTTGAAAGGGACAGATACGCAGTATTTT
CSALKGTDTQYF
>TRBV7-2|TRBJ1-1|NA|NA
TGTGCCAGCAGCTTAGGTCGTCGACTAGCGGGGGTGTATGACACTGAAGCTTTCTTT
CASSLGRRLAGVYDTEAFF
>TRBV7-2|TRBJ1-6|many|NA
TGTGCCAGCAGCTTACTGGCAGACCATTCACCCCTCCACTTT
CASSLLADHSPLHF
>TRBV10-2|TRBJ2-7|NA|NA
TGCGCCAGCACAACAGGGGGGGAGTTTTACGAGCAGTACTTC
CASTTGGEFYEQYF
>TRBV24-1|TRBJ2-3|few|NA
TGTGCCACCAGTGATTCCATAGTGGCAGATACGCAGTATTTT
CATSDSIVADTQYF
>TRBV15|TRBJ1-1|NA|NA
TGTGCCACCAGCACCGGTTTACAGAACACTGAAGCTTTCTTT
CATSTGLQNTEAFF
>TRBV5-1|TRBJ2-1|NA|NA
TGCGCCACCTCGCTACTTGGGACACTATACAATGAGCAGTTCTTC
CATSLLGTLYNEQFF
>TRBV7-9|TRBJ1-2|many|NA
TGTGCCAGCAGCTTTTCGGACTATGGCTACACCTTC
CASSFSDYGYTF
>TRBV10-2|TRBJ2-7|NA|TRBD2
TGCGCCAGCAGGACTCTAGCGGGGGGGCTCGAGCAGTACTTC
CASRTLAGGLEQYF
>TRBV9|TRBJ1-6|NA|NA
TGTGCCAGCAGCGTATACAGCGCTAATTCACCCCTCCACTTT
CASSVYSANSPLHF
>TRBV9|TRBJ2-2|NA|NA
TGTGTCAGCGATCAGGGTGGGTCAGCCGGGGAGCTGTTTTTT
CVSDQGGSAGELFF
>TRBV5-4|TRBJ2-3|few|NA
TGTGCCAGCAGCTCCCAAGGGGGAGATACGCAGTATTTT
CASSSQGGDTQYF
>TRBV7-3|TRBJ2-3|NA|TRBD2
TGTGCCAGCAGCTTAACTGGACTAGAGGGCACAGATACGCAGTATTTT
CASSLTGLEGTDTQYF
>TRBV7-8|TRBJ1-6|NA|NA
TGTGCCAGCAGCTTAGGGGCTGGGAATTCACCCCTCCACTTT
CASSLGAGNSPLHF
>TRBV9|TRBJ2-7|NA|NA
TGTGCCAGCAGCGTAGGTGACACCCAAACCTACGAGCAGTACTTC
CASSVGDTQTYEQYF
>TRBV7-3|TRBJ2-3|NA|NA
TGTGCCAGCAGCCCCGGGATCCCAGATACGCAGTATTTT
CASSPGIPDTQYF
>TRBV19|TRBJ1-2|many|TRBD1
TGTGCCAGTAGTATAGAGGACAGGGACGGCTACACCTTC
CASSIEDRDGYTF
>TRBV7-9|TRBJ2-1|NA|NA
TGTGCCAGCAGCTCTGCTAGCAGGAGAGAGCAGTTCTTC
CASSSASRREQFF
>TRBV12-3/TRBV12-4|TRBJ2-3|once|NA
TGTGCCAGCAGTTGGGGCTACACAGATACGCAGTATTTT
CASSWGYTDTQYF
>TRBV7-2|TRBJ2-3|NA|NA
TGTGCCAGCAGCTCCAATAGCGGCCTATCCCTGAATACGCAGTATTTT
CASSSNSGLSLNTQYF
>TRBV2|TRBJ2-2|NA|NA
TGTGCCAGCAGAGATGGGACCGGGGAGCTGTTTTTT
CASRDGTGELFF
>TRBV2|TRBJ1-2|NA|NA
TGTGCCAGTGAGAAGAACTATGGCTACACCTTC
CASEKNYGYTF
>TRBV20-1|TRBJ2-5|few|NA
TGCAGTGCTAGAGGGGGCAACTTTCGAGAGACCCAGTACTTC
CSARGGNFRETQYF
>TRBV29-1|TRBJ2-5|NA|TRBD1
TGCAGCCCCGGGACAGGGACCCAAGAGACCCAGTACTTC
CSPGTGTQETQYF
>TRBV5-1|TRBJ1-2|NA|NA
TGCGCCAGCAGCACGGGATCCAGGGTCGACTACACCTTC
CASSTGSRVDYTF